This T cell receptor (beta chain) was captured by sequencing in a study of siplizumab effects on memory and regulatory T cells. Study-wide results and caveats: Treg-derived clones made up an average of around 70% of mappable alloreactive CD4+ clones with siplizumab and 26.9% in controls.

Concerning this clone itself: Antigen specificity is unknown.

CDR1 is PRHDT and CDR2 is FYEKMQ in the germline V gene (reference sequence). The V end was cut by 5 bases, the J end by 7 bases, with 18 bases between. CDR3 size: 14 residues. The table came from immunoSEQ multiplex PCR; TCRdb's copy has only in-frame clones and leaves some out. The sample records tens of thousands of clones, roughly 93% being singletons. This chain uses TRBV13 with TRBJ2-7; D gene unclear. This clonotype originated in a human donor in good health. Sequenced sample: CD8+ T cells sorted from blood. The CDR3 here is CASSLGGRSGEQYF. The CDR3 region has the DNA TGTGCCAGCAGCCTGGGTGGGCGTTCTGGGGAGCAGTACTTC.